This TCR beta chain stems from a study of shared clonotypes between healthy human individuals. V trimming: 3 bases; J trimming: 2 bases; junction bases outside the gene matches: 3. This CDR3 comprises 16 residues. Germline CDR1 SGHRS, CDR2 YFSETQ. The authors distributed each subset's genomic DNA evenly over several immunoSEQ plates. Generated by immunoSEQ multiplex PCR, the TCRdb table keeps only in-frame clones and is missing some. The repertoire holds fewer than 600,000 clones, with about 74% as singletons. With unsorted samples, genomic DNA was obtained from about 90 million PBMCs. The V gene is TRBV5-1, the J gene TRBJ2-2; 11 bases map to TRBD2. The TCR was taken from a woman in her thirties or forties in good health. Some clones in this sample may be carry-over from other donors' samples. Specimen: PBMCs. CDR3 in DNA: TGCGCCAGCAGCTCAGGGACTAGCGGAAACACCGGGGAGCTGTTTTTT. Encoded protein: CASSSGTSGNTGELFF.